This TCR beta chain was documented in a study of T cell responses to AZD1222 COVID-19 vaccine. CDR3 length: 15 residues. V lost 1 base to trimming and J lost 3 bases; unmatched junction nucleotides: 4. The germline V gene encodes CDR1 LNHNV and CDR2 YYDKDF (reference sequence). Broader study findings: Baseline serostatus was positive in only a handful of AZD1222 recipients. Unmutated variant regions reportedly attract nearly half of all spike-specific TCRs. Females outnumbered males among donors, who were mostly white British; clonal diversity was possibly underestimated.

TCRdb's copy holds only in-frame clones and misses some; the assay was immunoSEQ multiplex PCR. The profile covers 95,000 to 130,000 clones, with 85% to 95% appearing a single time and 2.5% to 3.5% taken by the ten largest. On this clone itself: Its cognate antigen is unknown.

This sequence joins TRBV15 and TRBJ2-7, with 9 bases identical to TRBD1. The sample in question was peripheral blood, obtained on day 0 of AZD1222 vaccination. The source is an adult in good health. The CDR3 nucleotides are TGTGCCACCAGCAGAGTGGGACAGGGAAACTACGAGCAGTACTTC. Protein sequence: CATSRVGQGNYEQYF.